A single sample is the source of the 30 T cell receptor beta chains below, sequenced in a study of CD8 T cells in Susac syndrome. The authors reverse transcribed roughly 0.5 to 1 ug RNA with random hexamers. TCRdb processed the immunoSEQ multiplex PCR reads anew with MiXCR; each CDR3 protein has one entry. This sample yields 250,000 to 350,000 distinct CDR3 sequences, of which 85% are seen a single time; about 0.11% belongs to the top ten. Sequencing used CD8+ T cells from PBMCs. The receptors come from a human donor with multiple sclerosis.

This clonotype was counted between two and nine times. The chain employs TRBV4-1 and TRBJ1-1; possible D gene TRBD1, 6 bases. Per the germline V gene, CDR1 is MGHRA and CDR2 is YSYEKL. CDR3 length equals 17 residues. V lost 0 bases and J 4 bases, leaving 18 bases between the germline ends. The CDR3 coding sequence is TGCGCCAGCAGCCAAGATAGAGACAGGTCAGGGGTCACTGAAGCTTTCTTT. Its translation is CASSQDRDRSGVTEAFF.

V gene TRBV27 combines with J gene TRBJ2-2; tentatively, D is TRBD2 (6 bases). The germline V and J ends were trimmed by 3 bases and 8 bases, with 16 bases remaining between them. Germline V gives CDR1 MNHEY, CDR2 SMNVEV (reference sequence). The CDR3 contains 15 residues. The CDR3 reads CASSLGSSAVGELFF. Written as DNA, the CDR3 is TGTGCCAGCAGTTTGGGGTCTAGCGCGGTGGGGGAGCTGTTTTTT.

The chain links TRBV4-1 to TRBJ2-3; 8 bases are shared with TRBD2. Germline V CDR1 and CDR2: MGHRA, YSYEKL. The ends lost 0 bases at V and 3 bases at J; junction bases unmatched: 8. The CDR3 has 17 amino acids. The CDR3 DNA follows: TGCGCCAGCAGCCAAGAAAACGGGAGGGCACTGACAGATACGCAGTATTTT. Protein: CASSQENGRALTDTQYF.

The V call is TRBV7-9, the J call TRBJ2-7; D might be TRBD1 (6 bases). CDR3 length: 14 residues. Germline values: CDR1 SEHNR, CDR2 FQNEAQ (reference sequence). Deletions cut 2 bases from V and 3 bases from J, with 11 bases between. The CDR3 nucleotides are TGTGCCAGCAGCTTATCCCGGGACAACTACGAGCAGTACTTC. Translated, it gives CASSLSRDNYEQYF.

V and J are TRBV20-1 and TRBJ2-7; possibly TRBD2 for D (6 bases). Germline loops: CDR1 DFQATT, CDR2 SNEGSKA (reference sequence). V was shortened by 5 bases and J by 1 base, with 18 bases between the two germline ends. This CDR3 is built from 15 residues. This CDR3 reads CSAPARGRGSYEQYF. The CDR3 DNA follows: TGCAGTGCTCCGGCCCGAGGACGGGGGTCCTACGAGCAGTACTTC.

The DNA for the CDR3 is TGTGCCAGCGGCAAAACAGGCCTGGGAAACGAGCAGTACTTC. It encodes CASGKTGLGNEQYF. The rearrangement uses TRBV27 and TRBJ2-7; weak D call: TRBD1 (5 bases). Trimming left V 8 bases short and J 5 bases short, with 19 bases between. There are 14 residues in the CDR3. Germline V lookup: CDR1 MNHEY, CDR2 SMNVEV (reference sequence).

The chain employs TRBV9 and TRBJ2-3, with D uncertain. The CDR3 length is 15 residues. Germline CDR1 reads SGDLS; CDR2 reads YYNGEE. The ends were cut back, 0 bases at V and 1 base at J, with 9 bases in the middle. The CDR3 nucleotides are TGTGCCAGCAGCGTAGTTGAGGTCGGCACAGATACGCAGTATTTT. This codes for CASSVVEVGTDTQYF.

The gene calls are TRBV3-1 and TRBJ2-6; TRBD1 might be the D (5 bases). Germline CDR1 and CDR2: LGHDT and YNNKEL (reference sequence). The CDR3 runs 18 residues. V lost 1 base and J lost 3, with 16 bases in between. In DNA form, the CDR3 reads TGTGCCAGCAGCCAAGCTCTCAGGGTATACGATGGGGCCAACGTCCTGACTTTC. Its translation: CASSQALRVYDGANVLTF.

This chain links TRBV28 with TRBJ1-1, with TRBD1 matching 7 bases. Germline trimming cut 7 bases from V and 4 bases from J; bases unmatched to any gene: 9. The CDR3 consists of 14 residues. The germline V gene has CDR1 MDHEN and CDR2 SYDVKM. The CDR3 DNA reads as TGTGCCAGCACAACCCGTCGGGACAGCACTGAAGCTTTCTTT. Encoded protein: CASTTRRDSTEAFF.

This chain uses TRBV7-9 with TRBJ1-2; the D is unclear. In germline, CDR1 is SEHNR, CDR2 FQNEAQ (reference sequence). V was shortened by 5 bases and J by 5 bases, with 12 bases between the two germline ends. CDR3 length: 13 residues. The CDR3 sequence is CASSETRLYGYTF. In DNA form, the CDR3 reads TGTGCCAGCAGCGAAACGAGGTTGTATGGCTACACCTTC. Combining the CDR3 with reference TRBV7-9 and TRBJ1-2 gives the whole variable domain DTGVSQNPRHKITKRGQNVTFRCDPISEHNRLYWYRQTLGQGPEFLTYFQNEAQLEKSRLLSDRFSAERPKGSFSTLEIQRTEQGDSAMYLCASSETRLYGYTFGSGTRLTVV.

CDR3 residues: CASSQEEGAGDFTDTQYF. CDR3 DNA: TGTGCCAGCAGCCAAGAAGAGGGAGCGGGAGATTTTACAGATACGCAGTATTTT. The rearrangement links TRBV4-2 to TRBJ2-3; 8 bases map to TRBD2. Germline values: CDR1 LGHNA, CDR2 YNFKEQ. After removal of 0 bases from V and 3 bases from J, the junction contained 11 bases not matched to a gene. This CDR3 has 18 amino acids.

The CDR3 loop is CASSSLQGQHLEQYF. The CDR3 nucleotides read TGTGCCAGCAGTTCGCTACAGGGCCAACACCTAGAGCAGTACTTC. The V and J genes are TRBV2 and TRBJ2-7, with TRBD1 as a possible D gene (6 bases). From germline, CDR1 is SNHLY and CDR2 FYNNEI. The CDR3 loop spans 15 amino acids. The V end was cut by 5 bases, the J end by 7 bases, with 21 bases between. Filled out from reference TRBV2 and TRBJ2-7, the complete variable domain reads EPEVTQTPSHQVTQMGQEVILRCVPISNHLYFYWYRQILGQKVEFLVSFYNNEISEKSEIFDDQFSVERPDGSNFTLKIRSTKLEDSAMYFCASSSLQGQHLEQYFGPGTRLTVT.

This chain links TRBV24-1 with TRBJ2-1, with D hard to call. V dropped 2 bases and J dropped 1 base, with 14 bases sitting between them. The CDR3 spans 17 residues. The germline V gene has CDR1 KGHDR and CDR2 SFDVKD. DNA for the CDR3: TGTGCCACCAGTGATTCGTACGGGTTTACATCCTACAATGAGCAGTTCTTC. Translation: CATSDSYGFTSYNEQFF.

The J gene is TRBJ1-4, the V gene TRBV11-2; the match to TRBD1 covers 9 bases. The CDR3 sequence is 14 residues long. Germline V gene data show CDR1 as SGHAT and CDR2 as FQNNGV. Trimming removed 6 bases from V and 6 bases from J; junction bases left unmatched: 5. The CDR3 coding sequence is TGTGCCAGCAGGATTGACAGGGGGTATGAAAAACTGTTTTTT. It is translated as CASRIDRGYEKLFF. The full variable domain, in which reference TRBV11-2 and TRBJ1-4 provide the parts outside the CDR3, is EAGVAQSPRYKIIEKRQSVAFWCNPISGHATLYWYQQILGQGPKLLIQFQNNGVVDDSQLPKDRFSAERLKGVDSTLKIQPAKLEDSAVYLCASRIDRGYEKLFFGSGTQLSVL.

This clonotype was seen more than once but under ten times. This chain links TRBV29-1 with TRBJ2-1, with D hard to call. This CDR3 comprises 13 residues. Trimming removed 3 bases from V and 9 bases from J, with 15 bases in between. Germline V gives CDR1 SQVTM, CDR2 ANQGSEA. The CDR3 DNA reads as TGCAGCGTTGAGTGGCGGATTAGCACTGAGCAGTTCTTC. Translation gives CSVEWRISTEQFF.

This clonotype has more than one count but fewer than ten. The V gene is TRBV7-9, the J gene TRBJ2-7; D possibly corresponds to TRBD2 (5 bases). Trimming left V 5 bases short and J 6 bases short, with 11 bases between. This CDR3 is 12 amino acids long. Germline CDR1 reads SEHNR; CDR2 reads FQNEAQ (reference sequence). CDR3 protein: CASSPSAGEQYF. The CDR3 DNA sequence: TGTGCCAGCAGCCCCAGCGCGGGCGAGCAGTACTTC.

The chain carries TRBV7-9 and TRBJ2-3; 12 bases match TRBD2. V shed 4 bases and J 7 bases; nucleotides not matched to a gene: 9. Germline V gives CDR1 SEHNR, CDR2 FQNEAQ (reference sequence). This CDR3 comprises 16 residues. The CDR3 DNA reads as TGTGCCAGCAGCTCATCGTCTAGCGGGAGGGGAAATACGCAGTATTTT. Protein: CASSSSSSGRGNTQYF. Complete variable domain (other parts from reference TRBV7-9 and TRBJ2-3): DTGVSQNPRHKITKRGQNVTFRCDPISEHNRLYWYRQTLGQGPEFLTYFQNEAQLEKSRLLSDRFSAERPKGSFSTLEIQRTEQGDSAMYLCASSSSSSGRGNTQYFGPGTRLTVL.

The rearrangement uses TRBV2 and TRBJ2-3; D remains unclear. Trimming cost V 11 bases and J 2 bases, with 11 bases left between them. The CDR3 covers 12 residues. Looked up from germline, CDR1 is SNHLY and CDR2 is FYNNEI. The CDR3 here is CADMANTDTQYF. The CDR3 DNA reads as TGTGCCGATATGGCGAACACAGATACGCAGTATTTT.

This CDR3 reads CASSWTGEGNEQFF. In DNA form, the CDR3 reads TGTGCCAGCAGCTGGACAGGGGAAGGAAATGAGCAGTTCTTC. The rearrangement joins TRBV7-6 to TRBJ2-1; 9 bases fit TRBD1. The CDR3 covers 14 residues. The ends lost 4 bases at V and 7 bases at J; junction bases unmatched: 5. Germline CDR1 and CDR2: SGHVS and FNYEAQ. The entire variable domain, with the rest obtained from reference TRBV7-6 and TRBJ2-1, is as follows: GAGVSQSPRYKVTKRGQDVALRCDPISGHVSLYWYRQALGQGPEFLTYFNYEAQQDKSGLPNDRFSAERPEGSISTLTIQRTEQRDSAMYRCASSWTGEGNEQFFGPGTRLTVL.

This CDR3 reads CASSYRDRGRETQYF. The DNA for the CDR3 is TGTGCCAGCAGTTATCGGGACAGGGGAAGAGAGACCCAGTACTTC. This chain joins TRBV6-6 and TRBJ2-5; 10 bases are shared with TRBD1. This CDR3 has 15 amino acids. The trim removed 3 bases at V and 4 bases at J, leaving 5 bases unmatched. Looked up from germline, CDR1 is MNHNY and CDR2 is SVGAGI (reference sequence).

There are a few counts of this clonotype. J is TRBJ2-7 and V is TRBV13; TRBD2 matches 7 bases. The CDR3 is made up of 12 amino acids. Per germline, CDR1 PRHDT and CDR2 FYEKMQ (reference sequence). J was trimmed by 6 bases and V by 5 bases; bases with no gene match: 4. CDR3 sequence reads: CASSGRVGEQYF. The CDR3 DNA reads TGTGCCAGCAGCGGGAGGGTAGGCGAGCAGTACTTC.

The chain couples TRBV27 to TRBJ2-2, with a tentative D call TRBD1 (6 bases). This CDR3 is built from 13 residues. The V and J ends lost 4 bases and 5 bases respectively, with 8 bases between them. CDR1 is MNHEY and CDR2 is SMNVEV in the germline V gene (reference sequence). The CDR3 here is CASSYRVTGELFF. CDR3 in DNA: TGTGCCAGCAGTTACAGGGTTACCGGGGAGCTGTTTTTT.

V gene TRBV28 combines with J gene TRBJ1-1; D is undetermined. Deletions cut 8 bases from V and 7 bases from J, with 14 bases between. Per the germline V gene, CDR1 is MDHEN and CDR2 is SYDVKM. This CDR3 has 12 amino acids. The CDR3 loop reads CASPTKSGEAFF. DNA of the CDR3: TGTGCCAGCCCTACAAAATCCGGTGAAGCTTTCTTT.

Only one count was recorded for this clonotype. DNA of the CDR3: TGTGCCAGCAGCCAATCCCTAGCGGGAGGTCACGCCGGGGAGCTGTTTTTT. Its translation is CASSQSLAGGHAGELFF. This chain uses TRBV3-1 with TRBJ2-2, with 11 bases lining up with TRBD2. V shed 2 bases and J 6 bases; nucleotides not matched to a gene: 8. The CDR3 runs 17 residues. Germline V gene data show CDR1 as LGHDT and CDR2 as YNNKEL (reference sequence).

The V and J genes are TRBV30 and TRBJ1-6; D unresolved. Germline-derived CDR1 and CDR2 are GTSNPN and SVGIG (reference sequence). The CDR3 covers 14 residues. Trimming removed 2 bases from V and 2 bases from J, with 7 bases in between. The CDR3 DNA sequence: TGTGCCTGGAGTATGGGAACCTATAATTCACCCCTCCACTTT. Its translation is CAWSMGTYNSPLHF. The full variable domain, its missing parts supplied by reference TRBV30 and TRBJ1-6, is SQTIHQWPATLVQPVGSPLSLECTVEGTSNPNLYWYRQAAGRGLQLLFYSVGIGQISSEVPQNLSASRPQDRQFILSSKKLLLSDSGFYLCAWSMGTYNSPLHFGNGTRLTVT.

The chain couples TRBV7-9 to TRBJ2-7; D ambiguous. Per germline, CDR1 SEHNR and CDR2 FQNEAQ (reference sequence). The length of the CDR3 is 16 residues. The V and J ends lost 5 bases and 0 bases respectively, with 17 bases between them. The CDR3 sequence: CASSGFGGGDSYEQYF. CDR3 sequence (DNA): TGTGCCAGCAGCGGTTTCGGCGGTGGGGACTCCTACGAGCAGTACTTC.

V gene TRBV7-9 combines with J gene TRBJ2-7; 9 bases fit TRBD1. Germline-derived CDR1 and CDR2 are SEHNR and FQNEAQ (reference sequence). The CDR3 runs 15 residues. V dropped 5 bases and J dropped 2; count of bases not matched to a gene: 7. The CDR3 region has the DNA TGTGCCAGCAGCCCAAGACAGGGGGGCACCTACGAGCAGTACTTC. Translated, it gives CASSPRQGGTYEQYF.

This sequence joins TRBV12-3 or TRBV12-4 and TRBJ2-2; D is uncertain. The CDR3 loop spans 13 amino acids. The germline V and J ends were trimmed by 3 bases and 5 bases, with 7 bases remaining between them. CDR3 amino acids: CASSFGMTGELFF. CDR3 nucleotides: TGTGCCAGCAGTTTCGGAATGACCGGGGAGCTGTTTTTT.

The chain recombines TRBV12-3 or TRBV12-4 with TRBJ1-4, with a possible D match to TRBD1 (5 bases). V lost 7 bases and J lost 7, with 7 bases in between. The CDR3 has 11 residues. CDR3 nucleotides: TGTGCCAGCAAGGGGTTTGAAAAACTGTTTTTT. It yields the protein CASKGFEKLFF.

The chain carries TRBV12-3 or TRBV12-4 and TRBJ2-7; 8 bases are a match to TRBD2. V lost 6 bases and J lost 2; bases outside the gene matches: 12. The CDR3 spans 16 residues. CDR3 coding DNA: TGTGCCAGCAGATCCACCTCGGGACTAGACCCCTACGAGCAGTACTTC. Translating it yields CASRSTSGLDPYEQYF.